These 30 T cell receptor beta chains were all obtained from the same sample, sequenced in a study of PD-L1 blockade in urothelial cancer. Time point described: pretreatment peripheral blood. The protocol was immunoSEQ multiplex PCR, while the TCRdb copy is restricted to in-frame clones and leaves out a portion. The sample consists of 100,000 to 150,000 clones, about 88% of them appearing once. The sample in question was PBMCs, obtained around atezolizumab (anti-PD-L1) treatment. The receptors originated from a man in his fifties with urothelial cancer.

At least ten counts were recorded for this clone. The chain recombines TRBV5-1 with TRBJ1-1; 7 bases are shared with TRBD1. The CDR3 is made up of 14 amino acids. The germline V gene encodes CDR1 SGHRS and CDR2 YFSETQ. V lost 6 bases and J lost 1; bases outside the gene matches: 6. In DNA form, the CDR3 reads TGCGCCAGCACCCCGGGACAGACGAACACTGAAGCTTTCTTT. Its protein product is CASTPGQTNTEAFF.

A few counts support this clone. The rearrangement joins TRBV5-5 to TRBJ2-7; the match to TRBD1 covers 8 bases. CDR3 size: 15 residues. The trim removed 7 bases at V and 1 base at J, leaving 10 bases unmatched. Germline assignment: CDR1 SGHKS and CDR2 YYEKEE (reference sequence). CDR3 sequence: CASAQGGTSSYEQYF. The DNA for the CDR3 is TGTGCCAGCGCACAGGGGGGTACGTCTTCCTACGAGCAGTACTTC.

The gene calls are TRBV18 and TRBJ1-2; unclear D gene. V was pared by 4 bases and J by 4 bases, with 7 bases between. This CDR3 has 12 residues. Per the germline V gene, CDR1 is KGHSH and CDR2 is LQKENI. The CDR3 loop reads CASSLEGYGYTF. CDR3 bases: TGTGCCAGCTCACTTGAGGGCTATGGCTACACCTTC.

The genes are TRBV9 and TRBJ1-1; D is uncertain. V was trimmed by 3 bases and J by 5 bases, leaving 11 bases between them. Per the germline V gene, CDR1 is SGDLS and CDR2 is YYNGEE. The CDR3 runs 13 residues. The CDR3 is CASSASPGTEAFF. CDR3 coding DNA: TGTGCCAGCAGCGCATCCCCGGGGACTGAAGCTTTCTTT. Full variable domain (remainder filled in from reference TRBV9 and TRBJ1-1): DSGVTQTPKHLITATGQRVTLRCSPRSGDLSVYWYQQSLDQGLQFLIQYYNGEERAKGNILERFSAQQFPDLHSELNLSSLELGDSALYFCASSASPGTEAFFGQGTRLTVV.

The V gene is TRBV18, the J gene TRBJ2-2; 7 positions match TRBD2. J lost 1 base, V lost 4 bases, and 6 bases had no gene match. Germline V gives CDR1 KGHSH, CDR2 LQKENI. The length of the CDR3 is 16 residues. The CDR3 here is CASSLTSAENTGELFF. The CDR3 region has the DNA TGTGCCAGCTCACTCACTAGCGCGGAGAACACCGGGGAGCTGTTTTTT.

The chain employs TRBV19 and TRBJ1-1; the match to TRBD1 covers 8 bases. This CDR3 comprises 12 residues. V trimming: 3 bases; J trimming: 12 bases; junction bases outside the gene matches: 6. Per the germline V gene, CDR1 is LNHDA and CDR2 is SQIVND (reference sequence). The CDR3 nucleotides read TGTGCCAGTAGTATGGTGGACAGGGTGACTTTCTTT. Translation gives CASSMVDRVTFF.

The chain joins TRBV6-5 to TRBJ2-1; 10 nucleotides agree with TRBD1. CDR3 length: 12 residues. The germline CDR1 and CDR2 sequences are MNHEY and SVGAGI. V was pared by 8 bases and J by 9 bases, with 4 bases of the junction left unmatched. DNA of the CDR3: TGTGCCAGCGGGGGGACAGGGGTTGAGCAGTTCTTC. Amino acid sequence: CASGGTGVEQFF.

This clone appeared a single time. The chain carries TRBV15 and TRBJ1-5; no clear D gene. Germline assignment: CDR1 LNHNV and CDR2 YYDKDF (reference sequence). The CDR3 consists of 18 residues. V was clipped by 6 bases and J by 0 bases, with 21 bases between them. This chain's CDR3 is CATRDRTGTLNSNQPQHF. CDR3 DNA: TGTGCCACCAGGGATCGGACGGGAACCCTTAATAGCAATCAGCCCCAGCATTTT.

The chain couples TRBV28 to TRBJ2-7; TRBD2 might be the D (6 bases). CDR1 and CDR2 from the germline V gene are MDHEN and SYDVKM. V shed 6 bases and J shed 0 bases, with 12 bases lying between them. CDR3 length equals 14 residues. In DNA, the CDR3 is TGTGCCAGCAGGGAAGCGGGTGCCTCCTACGAGCAGTACTTC. It encodes CASREAGASYEQYF.

The chain joins TRBV6-1 to TRBJ1-4; D is unclear. The germline V gene encodes CDR1 MNHNS and CDR2 SASEGT. V shed 6 bases and J shed 12 bases, with 14 bases lying between them. CDR3 length equals 12 residues. CDR3 nucleotide sequence: TGTGCCAGCAGACACGACCCGGAGGAACTGTTTTTT. This sequence encodes CASRHDPEELFF.

Only one count was recorded for this clone. The chain has TRBV19 and TRBJ2-6, with 13 bases that match TRBD2. Germline assignment: CDR1 LNHDA and CDR2 SQIVND (reference sequence). The CDR3 covers 18 residues. J was trimmed by 2 bases and V by 1 base; bases with no gene match: 2. Here the CDR3 reads CASSIVGLAGAGANVLTF. Written as DNA, the CDR3 is TGTGCCAGTAGTATAGTTGGACTAGCGGGAGCTGGGGCCAACGTCCTGACTTTC. Filled out from reference TRBV19 and TRBJ2-6, the complete variable domain reads DGGITQSPKYLFRKEGQNVTLSCEQNLNHDAMYWYRQDPGQGLRLIYYSQIVNDFQKGDIAEGYSVSREKKESFPLTVTSAQKNPTAFYLCASSIVGLAGAGANVLTFGAGSRLTVL.

The chain has TRBV7-2 and TRBJ2-5; 8 bases are a match to TRBD2. Losses at the gene ends were 5 bases for V and 4 bases for J; bases not matched to a gene: 15. The CDR3 extends over 17 amino acids. The germline gives CDR1 SGHTA, CDR2 FQGNSA. DNA for the CDR3: TGTGCCAGCAGCCCAGGCGGGACTAGTGGTTTGGGAGAGACCCAGTACTTC. Amino acid sequence: CASSPGGTSGLGETQYF.

J is TRBJ2-2 and V is TRBV9; a possible D gene is TRBD2 (6 bases). The CDR3 is 15 amino acids. V was shortened by 0 bases and J by 5 bases, with 11 bases between the two germline ends. The germline CDR1 and CDR2 sequences are SGDLS and YYNGEE. The DNA of the CDR3 is TGTGCCAGCAGCGTAGGACTAGGAGGGACCGGGGAGCTGTTTTTT. It codes for CASSVGLGGTGELFF.

The chain recombines TRBV18 with TRBJ1-2; 10 bases line up with TRBD1. The V gene's germline CDR1 is KGHSH and CDR2 LQKENI. The V and J ends lost 3 bases and 8 bases, in that order; junction bases with no gene match: 3. This CDR3 region has 13 residues. CDR3 DNA sequence: TGTGCCAGCTCACCGGACAGGGGGATAGGCTACACCTTC. Its protein is CASSPDRGIGYTF. Based on the CDR3 plus reference TRBV18 and TRBJ1-2, the full variable domain is NAGVMQNPRHLVRRRGQEARLRCSPMKGHSHVYWYRQLPEEGLKFMVYLQKENIIDESGMPKERFSAEFPKEGPSILRIQQVVRGDSAAYFCASSPDRGIGYTFGSGTRLTVV.

The chain links TRBV19 to TRBJ1-6; no reliable D call. V lost 11 bases to trimming and J lost 7 bases, with 27 bases between them. The CDR3 is made up of 17 amino acids. CDR1 LNHDA and CDR2 SQIVND come from the germline V gene (reference sequence). CDR3 loop: CARKPVREGEANSPLHF. CDR3 DNA sequence: TGTGCCCGCAAGCCTGTTAGAGAAGGAGAGGCCAATTCACCCCTCCACTTT.

Here the CDR3 reads CASSQTGGSWETQYF. The CDR3 nucleotides are TGTGCCAGCTCACAGACAGGGGGCTCTTGGGAGACCCAGTACTTC. The chain employs TRBV18 and TRBJ2-5; 10 positions match TRBD1. From germline, CDR1 is KGHSH and CDR2 LQKENI. Germline trimming cut 4 bases from V and 5 bases from J; bases unmatched to any gene: 7. The CDR3 length is 15 residues.

The chain has TRBV27 and TRBJ2-3; the D is unclear. CDR1 and CDR2 (germline): MNHEY, SMNVEV (reference sequence). V lost 3 bases to trimming and J lost 5 bases, with 6 bases between them. The CDR3 runs 12 residues. For the CDR3, the DNA is TGTGCCAGCAGTTTGTACGGAGATACGCAGTATTTT. Translation gives CASSLYGDTQYF.

This clone was observed a single time. The chain joins TRBV27 to TRBJ2-1; 7 bases agree with TRBD1. The V gene end was trimmed by 4 bases and the J gene end by 0 bases; junction bases not matched to a gene: 15. This CDR3 has 19 residues. From germline, CDR1 is MNHEY and CDR2 SMNVEV (reference sequence). CDR3 protein: CASSSRQGGTGSSYNEQFF. The CDR3 nucleotides are TGTGCCAGCAGTTCCAGACAGGGTGGAACGGGAAGCTCCTACAATGAGCAGTTCTTC.

The V and J genes are TRBV7-2 and TRBJ2-2; possibly TRBD2 for D (6 bases). V was shortened by 1 base and J by 3 bases, with 9 bases between the two germline ends. Per germline, CDR1 SGHTA and CDR2 FQGNSA. The CDR3 is 15 residues long. CDR3: CASSLVGGDTGELFF. In DNA, the CDR3 is TGTGCCAGCAGCTTAGTGGGAGGCGACACCGGGGAGCTGTTTTTT.

This clone was counted only a few times. Other DNA variants within this sample encode the same CDR3. The rearrangement uses TRBV10-3 and TRBJ1-5, with a possible D match to TRBD1 (5 bases). V lost 8 bases and J lost 1, with 9 bases in between. Germline V gives CDR1 ENHRY, CDR2 SYGVKD. The CDR3 has 13 amino acids. The CDR3 is CAISRQSNQPQHF. Here the CDR3 DNA reads TGTGCCATCTCGAGACAGAGCAATCAGCCCCAGCATTTT.

This chain uses TRBV6-5 with TRBJ1-1, with 7 nucleotides matching TRBD1. Losses at the gene ends were 6 bases for V and 6 bases for J; bases not matched to a gene: 4. The germline CDR1 and CDR2 sequences are MNHEY and SVGAGI. The CDR3 is 12 amino acids. The CDR3 DNA sequence: TGTGCCAGCAGAGCCGGGACAGCTGAAGCTTTCTTT. Translation gives CASRAGTAEAFF.

The chain couples TRBV30 to TRBJ2-7; no reliable D call. Germline assignment: CDR1 GTSNPN and CDR2 SVGIG (reference sequence). The CDR3 runs to 12 residues. Trimming shortened V by 2 bases and J by 6 bases, and 11 bases separated the two germline ends. CDR3 sequence reads: CAWSRLVGEQYF. In DNA form, the CDR3 reads TGTGCCTGGAGTCGGCTAGTCGGCGAGCAGTACTTC.

This clone has at least ten counts. V usage is TRBV29-1 and J usage is TRBJ2-2, with TRBD1 identical over 12 bases. The germline gives CDR1 SQVTM, CDR2 ANQGSEA. V lost 4 bases, J lost 6 bases, and 21 bases stayed unmatched. The CDR3 runs 20 residues. The CDR3 is CSVAASGTGGRAGGSGELFF. As DNA, the CDR3 is TGCAGCGTTGCGGCTTCCGGGACAGGGGGCCGAGCGGGGGGGTCCGGGGAGCTGTTTTTT.

The chain is built from TRBV7-9 and TRBJ2-5; 11 bases align to TRBD2. The CDR3 extends over 17 amino acids. J gave up 3 bases and V 3 bases, and 9 bases lay outside the gene matches. The germline gives CDR1 SEHNR, CDR2 FQNEAQ (reference sequence). The CDR3 reads CASSLGLADLGEETQYF. The DNA for the CDR3 is TGTGCCAGCAGCTTGGGACTAGCGGACCTGGGAGAAGAGACCCAGTACTTC.

This clone occurred once. This chain connects TRBV7-6 to TRBJ2-1, with 13 bases identical to TRBD2. Germline V gene data show CDR1 as SGHVS and CDR2 as FNYEAQ. The CDR3 loop spans 18 amino acids. With 1 base clipped from V and 3 bases from J, the junction kept 6 bases outside the gene matches. CDR3 sequence: CASSLDTSGRGLYNEQFF. CDR3 DNA sequence: TGTGCCAGCAGCTTAGATACTAGCGGGAGGGGACTCTACAATGAGCAGTTCTTC. Using reference TRBV7-6 and TRBJ2-1 for the parts outside the CDR3, the full variable domain is GAGVSQSPRYKVTKRGQDVALRCDPISGHVSLYWYRQALGQGPEFLTYFNYEAQQDKSGLPNDRFSAERPEGSISTLTIQRTEQRDSAMYRCASSLDTSGRGLYNEQFFGPGTRLTVL.

The V gene is TRBV7-8, the J gene TRBJ2-1, with D perhaps TRBD2 (5 bases). V lost 0 bases and J lost 8, with 8 bases in between. This CDR3 contains 13 residues. Germline V gives CDR1 SGHVS, CDR2 FQNEAQ. CDR3 DNA: TGTGCCAGCAGCTTAGCTTGGGAGCATGAGCAGTTCTTC. This gives the protein CASSLAWEHEQFF.

J is TRBJ2-2 and V is TRBV6-4, with a possible D match to TRBD1 (5 bases). The CDR3 is 13 residues long. Trimming stripped 5 bases from V and 4 bases from J, with 8 bases between. Germline CDR1 and CDR2: MRHNA and SNTAGT. The CDR3 DNA reads as TGTGCCAGCAGTAGACAGCCCACCGGGGAGCTGTTTTTT. Residues: CASSRQPTGELFF.

The chain links TRBV28 to TRBJ2-7; D uncertain. The V gene lost 2 bases and the J gene lost 7 bases, with 9 bases spanning the gap. Germline V gene data show CDR1 as MDHEN and CDR2 as SYDVKM. This CDR3 spans 12 amino acids. The CDR3 DNA sequence: TGTGCCAGCAGTTTAACGGCCAGGGAGCAGTACTTC. Translating gives CASSLTAREQYF.

The V call is TRBV2, the J call TRBJ2-5; 9 bases are shared with TRBD1. The CDR3 consists of 15 residues. Germline CDR1 and CDR2: SNHLY and FYNNEI. The trim removed 6 bases at V and 5 bases at J, leaving 10 bases unmatched. In DNA, the CDR3 is TGTGCCAGCAGCGAAAGAGGGACAGGGACGGAGACCCAGTACTTC. Its translation: CASSERGTGTETQYF.

The chain uses TRBV6-1 and TRBJ2-4; D uncertain. CDR3 length: 13 residues. Germline V gene sequence: CDR1 MNHNS, CDR2 SASEGT. V dropped 6 bases and J dropped 6 bases, with 12 bases sitting between them. CDR3 amino acids: CASSVADRNIQYF. Written as DNA, the CDR3 is TGTGCCAGCAGCGTCGCCGATAGAAACATTCAGTACTTC.